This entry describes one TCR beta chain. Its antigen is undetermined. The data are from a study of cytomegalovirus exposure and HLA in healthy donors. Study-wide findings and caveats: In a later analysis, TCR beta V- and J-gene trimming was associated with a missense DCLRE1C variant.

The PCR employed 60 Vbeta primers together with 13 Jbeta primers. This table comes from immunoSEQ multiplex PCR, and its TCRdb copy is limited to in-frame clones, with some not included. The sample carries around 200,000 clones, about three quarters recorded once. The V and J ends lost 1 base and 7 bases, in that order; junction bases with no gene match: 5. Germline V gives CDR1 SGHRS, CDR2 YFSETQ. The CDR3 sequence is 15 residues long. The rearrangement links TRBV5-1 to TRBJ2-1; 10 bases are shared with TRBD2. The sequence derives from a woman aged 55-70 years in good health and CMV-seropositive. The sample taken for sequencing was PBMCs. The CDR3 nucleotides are TGCGCCAGCAGCTTGTCCACTAGCGGGGTGAATGAGCAGTTCTTC. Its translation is CASSLSTSGVNEQFF.